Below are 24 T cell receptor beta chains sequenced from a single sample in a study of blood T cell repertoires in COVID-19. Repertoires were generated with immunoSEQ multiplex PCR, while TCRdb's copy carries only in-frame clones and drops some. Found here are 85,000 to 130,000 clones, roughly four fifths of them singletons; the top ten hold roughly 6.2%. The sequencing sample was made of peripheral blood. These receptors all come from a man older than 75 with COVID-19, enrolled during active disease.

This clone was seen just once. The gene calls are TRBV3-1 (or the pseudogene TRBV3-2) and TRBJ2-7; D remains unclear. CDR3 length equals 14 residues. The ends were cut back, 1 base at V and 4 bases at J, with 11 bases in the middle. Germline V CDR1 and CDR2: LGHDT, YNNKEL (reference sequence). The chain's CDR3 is CASSQVARSYEQYF. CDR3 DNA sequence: TGTGCCAGCAGCCAAGTCGCTAGATCTTACGAGCAGTACTTC.

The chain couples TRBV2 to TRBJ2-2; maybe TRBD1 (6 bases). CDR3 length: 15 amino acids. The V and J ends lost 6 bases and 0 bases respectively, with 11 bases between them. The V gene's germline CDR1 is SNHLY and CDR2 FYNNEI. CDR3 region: CASRGGGANTGELFF. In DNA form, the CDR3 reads TGTGCCAGCAGGGGTGGGGGCGCGAACACCGGGGAGCTGTTTTTT.

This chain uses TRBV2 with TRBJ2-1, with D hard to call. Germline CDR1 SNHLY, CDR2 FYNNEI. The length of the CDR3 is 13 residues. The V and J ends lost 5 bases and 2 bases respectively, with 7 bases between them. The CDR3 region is CASSPSTYNEQFF. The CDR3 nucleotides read TGTGCCAGCAGTCCTAGTACCTACAATGAGCAGTTCTTC.

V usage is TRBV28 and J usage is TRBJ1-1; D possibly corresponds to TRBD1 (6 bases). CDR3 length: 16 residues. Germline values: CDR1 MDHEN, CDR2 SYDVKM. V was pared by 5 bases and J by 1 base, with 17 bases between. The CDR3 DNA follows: TGTGCCAGCAGTCCAAATGCCCCGACAGGGAACACTGAAGCTTTCTTT. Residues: CASSPNAPTGNTEAFF.

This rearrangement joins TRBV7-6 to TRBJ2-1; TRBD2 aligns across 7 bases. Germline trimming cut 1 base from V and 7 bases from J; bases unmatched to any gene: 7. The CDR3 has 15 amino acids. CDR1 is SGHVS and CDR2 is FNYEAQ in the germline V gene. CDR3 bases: TGTGCCAGCAGCTTAGGGGCGGGAGTTTTGAATGAGCAGTTCTTC. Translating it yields CASSLGAGVLNEQFF.

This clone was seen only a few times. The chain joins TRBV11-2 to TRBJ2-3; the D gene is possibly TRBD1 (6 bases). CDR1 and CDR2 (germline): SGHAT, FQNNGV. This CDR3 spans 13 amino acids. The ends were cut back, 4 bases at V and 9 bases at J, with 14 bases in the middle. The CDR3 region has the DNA TGTGCCAGCAGCTCCGCTACTAGGGGGACGCAGTATTTT. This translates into CASSSATRGTQYF.

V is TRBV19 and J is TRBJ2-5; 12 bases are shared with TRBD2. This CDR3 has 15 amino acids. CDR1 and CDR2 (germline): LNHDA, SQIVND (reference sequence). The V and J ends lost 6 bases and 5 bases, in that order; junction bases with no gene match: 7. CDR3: CASSVTSGSFETQYF. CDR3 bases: TGTGCCAGTAGCGTGACTAGCGGGAGTTTTGAGACCCAGTACTTC. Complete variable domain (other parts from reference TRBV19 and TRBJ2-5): DGGITQSPKYLFRKEGQNVTLSCEQNLNHDAMYWYRQDPGQGLRLIYYSQIVNDFQKGDIAEGYSVSREKKESFPLTVTSAQKNPTAFYLCASSVTSGSFETQYFGPGTRLLVL.

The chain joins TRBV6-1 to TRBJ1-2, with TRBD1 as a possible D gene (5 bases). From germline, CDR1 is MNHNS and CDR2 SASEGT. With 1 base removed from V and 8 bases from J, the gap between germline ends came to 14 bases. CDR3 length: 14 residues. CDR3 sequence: CASSEGGSGRGYTF. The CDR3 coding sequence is TGTGCCAGCAGTGAAGGAGGATCAGGGCGAGGCTACACCTTC.

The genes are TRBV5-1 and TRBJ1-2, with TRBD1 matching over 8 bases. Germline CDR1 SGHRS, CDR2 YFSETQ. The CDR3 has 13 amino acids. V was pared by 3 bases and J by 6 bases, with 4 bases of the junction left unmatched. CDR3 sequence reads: CASSSRTGHGYTF. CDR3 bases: TGCGCCAGCAGCTCCCGGACAGGGCATGGCTACACCTTC. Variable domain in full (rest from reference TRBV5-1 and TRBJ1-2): KAGVTQTPRYLIKTRGQQVTLSCSPISGHRSVSWYQQTPGQGLQFLFEYFSETQRNKGNFPGRFSGRQFSNSRSEMNVSTLELGDSALYLCASSSRTGHGYTFGSGTRLTVV.

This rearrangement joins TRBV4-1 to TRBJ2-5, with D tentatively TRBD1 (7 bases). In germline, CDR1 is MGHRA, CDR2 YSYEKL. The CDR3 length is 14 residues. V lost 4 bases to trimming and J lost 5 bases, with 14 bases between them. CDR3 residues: CASSPGGGGETQYF. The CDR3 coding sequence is TGCGCCAGCAGCCCAGGGGGAGGTGGCGAGACCCAGTACTTC.

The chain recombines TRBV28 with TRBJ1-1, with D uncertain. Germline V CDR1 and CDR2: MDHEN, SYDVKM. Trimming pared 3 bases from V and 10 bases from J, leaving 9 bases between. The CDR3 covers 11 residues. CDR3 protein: CASSFEPPAFF. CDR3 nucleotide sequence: TGTGCCAGCAGTTTCGAGCCCCCAGCTTTCTTT.

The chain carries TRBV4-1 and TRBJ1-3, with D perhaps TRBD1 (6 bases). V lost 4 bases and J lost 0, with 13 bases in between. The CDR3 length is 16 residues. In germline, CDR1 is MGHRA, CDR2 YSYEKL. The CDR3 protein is CASSPRTADSGNTIYF. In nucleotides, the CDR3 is TGCGCCAGCAGCCCTCGGACAGCCGACTCTGGAAACACCATATATTTT.

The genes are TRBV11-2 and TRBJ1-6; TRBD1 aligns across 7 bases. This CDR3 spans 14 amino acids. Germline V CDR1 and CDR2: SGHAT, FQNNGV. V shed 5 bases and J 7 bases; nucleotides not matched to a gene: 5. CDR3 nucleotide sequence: TGTGCCAGCAGCCCGACAGGGTCCAATTCACCCCTCCACTTT. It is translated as CASSPTGSNSPLHF.

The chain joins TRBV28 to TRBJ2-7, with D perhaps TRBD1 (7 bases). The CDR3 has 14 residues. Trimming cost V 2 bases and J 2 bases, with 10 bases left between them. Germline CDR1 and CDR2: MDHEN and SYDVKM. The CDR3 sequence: CASSLAGQTYEQYF. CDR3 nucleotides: TGTGCCAGCAGTTTAGCGGGACAGACCTACGAGCAGTACTTC. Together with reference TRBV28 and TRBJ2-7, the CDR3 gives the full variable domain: DVKVTQSSRYLVKRTGEKVFLECVQDMDHENMFWYRQDPGLGLRLIYFSYDVKMKEKGDIPEGYSVSREKKERFSLILESASTNQTSMYLCASSLAGQTYEQYFGPGTRLTVT.

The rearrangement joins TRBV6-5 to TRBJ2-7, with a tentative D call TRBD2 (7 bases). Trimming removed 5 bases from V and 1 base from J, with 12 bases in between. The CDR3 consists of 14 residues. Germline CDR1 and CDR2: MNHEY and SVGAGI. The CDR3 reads CASSRGGLSYEQYF. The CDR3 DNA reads TGTGCCAGCAGTAGGGGGGGCTTATCCTACGAGCAGTACTTC.

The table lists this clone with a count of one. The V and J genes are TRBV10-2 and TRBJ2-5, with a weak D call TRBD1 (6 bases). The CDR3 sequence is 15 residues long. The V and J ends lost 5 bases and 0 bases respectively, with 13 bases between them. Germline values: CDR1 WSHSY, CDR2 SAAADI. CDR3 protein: CASSTGTLYQETQYF. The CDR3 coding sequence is TGCGCCAGCAGTACCGGGACACTGTACCAAGAGACCCAGTACTTC.

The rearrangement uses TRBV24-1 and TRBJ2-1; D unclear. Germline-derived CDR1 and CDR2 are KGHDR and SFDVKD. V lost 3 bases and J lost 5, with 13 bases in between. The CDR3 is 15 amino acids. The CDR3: CATSDNGALNNEQFF. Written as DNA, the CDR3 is TGTGCCACCAGTGATAATGGTGCGCTTAACAATGAGCAGTTCTTC.

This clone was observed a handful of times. CDR3 sequence (DNA): TGCAGCGTTGGAGGAAGCAATCAGCCCCAGCATTTT. Amino acid sequence: CSVGGSNQPQHF. The J gene is TRBJ1-5, the V gene TRBV29-1; D gene unclear. The ends were cut back, 4 bases at V and 1 base at J, with 5 bases in the middle. The CDR3 sequence is 12 residues long. Germline V lookup: CDR1 SQVTM, CDR2 ANQGSEA.

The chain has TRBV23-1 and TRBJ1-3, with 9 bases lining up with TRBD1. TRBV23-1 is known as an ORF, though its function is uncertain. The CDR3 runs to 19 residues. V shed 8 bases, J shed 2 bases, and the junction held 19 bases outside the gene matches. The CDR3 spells CASAPRDRENPVPGNTIYF. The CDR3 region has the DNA TGCGCCAGCGCCCCCCGGGACAGGGAGAATCCAGTCCCTGGAAACACCATATATTTT.

The CDR3 bases are TGTGCCAGCAGCTTACGGGCTAGCGGGAGGGCCAGGTCTGGGGCCAACGTCCTGACTTTC. Its translation is CASSLRASGRARSGANVLTF. The chain is built from TRBV7-3 and TRBJ2-6; the match to TRBD2 covers 12 bases. The V gene's germline CDR1 is SGHTA and CDR2 FQGTGA. The CDR3 covers 20 residues. Germline trimming cut 2 bases from V and 1 base from J; bases unmatched to any gene: 9.

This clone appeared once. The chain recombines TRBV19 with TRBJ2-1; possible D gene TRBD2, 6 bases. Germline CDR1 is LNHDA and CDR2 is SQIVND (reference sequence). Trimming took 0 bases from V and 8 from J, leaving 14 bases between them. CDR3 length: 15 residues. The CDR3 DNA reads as TGTGCCAGTAGTATAGATCTTGGAGGGACTGATGAGCAGTTCTTC. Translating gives CASSIDLGGTDEQFF.

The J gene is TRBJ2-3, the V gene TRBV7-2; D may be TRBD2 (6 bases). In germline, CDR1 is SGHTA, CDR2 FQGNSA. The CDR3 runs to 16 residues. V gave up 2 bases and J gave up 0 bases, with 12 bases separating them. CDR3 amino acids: CASSLRQGLSTDTQYF. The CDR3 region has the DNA TGTGCCAGCAGCTTACGGCAGGGACTTAGCACAGATACGCAGTATTTT. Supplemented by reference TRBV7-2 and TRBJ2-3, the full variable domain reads GAGVSQSPSNKVTEKGKDVELRCDPISGHTALYWYRQSLGQGLEFLIYFQGNSAPDKSGLPSDRFSAERTGGSVSTLTIQRTQQEDSAVYLCASSLRQGLSTDTQYFGPGTRLTVL.

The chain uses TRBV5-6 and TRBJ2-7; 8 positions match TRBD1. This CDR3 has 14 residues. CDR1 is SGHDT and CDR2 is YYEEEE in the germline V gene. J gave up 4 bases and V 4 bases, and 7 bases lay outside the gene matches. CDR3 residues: CASSQRTGLYEQYF. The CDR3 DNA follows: TGTGCCAGCAGCCAAAGGACAGGGTTGTACGAGCAGTACTTC.

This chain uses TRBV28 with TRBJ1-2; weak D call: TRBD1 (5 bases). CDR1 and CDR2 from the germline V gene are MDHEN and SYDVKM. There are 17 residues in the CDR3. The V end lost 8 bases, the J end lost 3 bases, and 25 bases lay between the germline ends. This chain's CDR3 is CASGPRGGLRRDYGYTF. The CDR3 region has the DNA TGTGCCAGCGGTCCTCGCGGGGGTTTGCGAAGGGACTATGGCTACACCTTC.